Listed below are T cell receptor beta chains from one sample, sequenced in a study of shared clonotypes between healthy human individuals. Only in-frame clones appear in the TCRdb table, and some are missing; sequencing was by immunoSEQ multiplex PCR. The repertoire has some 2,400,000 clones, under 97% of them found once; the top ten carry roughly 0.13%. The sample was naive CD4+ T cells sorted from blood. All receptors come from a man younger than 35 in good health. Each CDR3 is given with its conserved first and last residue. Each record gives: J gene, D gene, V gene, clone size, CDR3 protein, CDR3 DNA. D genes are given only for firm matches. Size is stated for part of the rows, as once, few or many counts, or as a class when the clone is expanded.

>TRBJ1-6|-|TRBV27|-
CASMMSAGAVNSPLHF
TGTGCCAGCATGATGAGTGCAGGGGCCGTTAATTCACCCCTCCACTTT
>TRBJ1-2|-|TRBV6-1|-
CASSELGYGYTF
TGTGCCAGCAGTGAACTGGGGTATGGCTACACCTTC
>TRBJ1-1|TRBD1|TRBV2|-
CASSDVGKVWDRGFYTEAFF
TGTGCCAGCAGTGACGTCGGGAAGGTTTGGGACAGGGGTTTTTATACTGAAGCTTTCTTT
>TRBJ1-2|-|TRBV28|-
CASRMDSNYGYTF
TGTGCCAGCAGGATGGACAGTAACTATGGCTACACCTTC
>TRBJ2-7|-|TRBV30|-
CAWAQAREQYF
TGTGCCTGGGCTCAAGCTCGCGAGCAGTACTTC
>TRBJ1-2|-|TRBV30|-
CAWEYRASYGYTF
TGTGCCTGGGAATACAGGGCGTCCTATGGCTACACCTTC
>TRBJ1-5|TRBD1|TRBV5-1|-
CASSLEGQGHQPQHF
TGCGCCAGCAGCTTGGAGGGACAGGGGCATCAGCCCCAGCATTTT
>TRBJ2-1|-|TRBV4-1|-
CASSLTKGEQFF
TGCGCCAGCAGCCTCACGAAAGGTGAGCAGTTCTTC
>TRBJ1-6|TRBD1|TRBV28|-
CASSLNRGSYNSPLHF
TGTGCCAGCAGTCTGAACAGGGGATCCTATAATTCACCCCTCCACTTT
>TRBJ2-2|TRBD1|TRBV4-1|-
CASSQFGQGGDGELFF
TGCGCCAGCAGCCAGTTCGGACAGGGTGGCGACGGGGAGCTGTTTTTT
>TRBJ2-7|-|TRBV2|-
CASRKGAGEQYF
TGTGCCAGCAGGAAGGGTGCGGGCGAGCAGTACTTC
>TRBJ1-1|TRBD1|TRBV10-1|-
CATNDRVGTEAFF
TGCGCCACTAACGACAGGGTCGGAACTGAAGCTTTCTTT
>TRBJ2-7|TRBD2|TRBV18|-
CASSPSGLAGGGPYEQYF
TGTGCCAGCTCACCATCGGGACTAGCGGGAGGGGGTCCCTACGAGCAGTACTTC
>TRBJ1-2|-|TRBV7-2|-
CASSLEGKGPYGYTF
TGTGCCAGCAGCTTAGAGGGGAAGGGGCCCTATGGCTACACCTTC
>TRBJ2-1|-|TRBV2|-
CASSQLVTVDYDEQFF
TGTGCCAGCTCCCAACTCGTGACCGTGGACTACGATGAGCAGTTCTTC
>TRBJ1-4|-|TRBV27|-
CASSLGWGEKLFF
TGTGCCAGCAGTTTAGGTTGGGGTGAAAAACTGTTTTTT
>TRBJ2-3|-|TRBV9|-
CASQGGSTDTQYF
TGTGCCAGCCAAGGGGGAAGCACAGATACGCAGTATTTT
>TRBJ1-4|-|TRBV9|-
CASSVAPNGRTEKLFF
TGTGCCAGCAGCGTAGCCCCCAATGGGAGGACTGAAAAACTGTTTTTT
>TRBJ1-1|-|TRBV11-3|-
CASSLDPSGGAFF
TGTGCCAGCAGCTTAGACCCATCGGGGGGCGCTTTCTTT
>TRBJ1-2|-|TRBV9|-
CASSPASRGNYGYTF
TGTGCCAGCAGCCCGGCGTCCAGGGGTAACTATGGCTACACCTTC
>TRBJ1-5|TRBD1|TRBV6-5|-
CASGQAGGQPQHF
TGTGCCAGCGGACAGGCGGGAGGTCAGCCCCAGCATTTT
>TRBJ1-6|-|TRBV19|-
CASATIHAGGNSPLHF
TGTGCCAGCGCAACAATCCACGCGGGCGGTAATTCACCCCTCCACTTT
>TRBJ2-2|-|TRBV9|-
CASSVVGAAVGGELFF
TGTGCCAGCAGCGTAGTCGGGGCTGCGGTTGGCGGGGAGCTGTTTTTT
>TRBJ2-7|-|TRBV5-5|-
CASSTQTGRSSYEQYF
TGTGCCAGCAGCACCCAAACAGGGAGGAGCTCCTACGAGCAGTACTTC
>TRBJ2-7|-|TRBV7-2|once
CASSSQRSYEQYF
TGTGCCAGCAGCTCCCAAAGGAGCTACGAGCAGTACTTC
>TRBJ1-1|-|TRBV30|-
CAWAFGNTEAFF
TGTGCCTGGGCTTTTGGGAACACTGAAGCTTTCTTT
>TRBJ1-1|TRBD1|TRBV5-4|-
CASSRDSEAFF
TGTGCCAGCAGCCGGGACAGCGAAGCTTTCTTT
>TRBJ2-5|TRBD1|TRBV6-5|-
CASKGQGKGEETQYF
TGTGCCAGCAAGGGACAGGGGAAAGGGGAAGAGACCCAGTACTTC
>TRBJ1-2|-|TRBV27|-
CASSRTANYGYTF
TGTGCCAGCAGTCGGACAGCTAACTATGGCTACACCTTC
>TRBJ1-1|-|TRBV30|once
CAWREGGNTEAFF
TGTGCCTGGAGGGAGGGAGGAAACACTGAAGCTTTCTTT
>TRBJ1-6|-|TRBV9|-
CASSARQNNSPLHF
TGTGCCAGCAGCGCACGACAGAATAATTCACCCCTCCACTTT
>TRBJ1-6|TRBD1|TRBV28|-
CASIEGRTGSPLHF
TGTGCCAGCATTGAAGGGCGGACAGGGTCACCCCTCCACTTT
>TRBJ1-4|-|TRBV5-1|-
CASSSDNRNEKLFF
TGCGCCAGCAGCTCGGACAATCGTAATGAAAAACTGTTTTTT
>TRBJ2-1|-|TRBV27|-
CASSLTPGLQFF
TGTGCCAGCAGTTTAACACCGGGACTCCAGTTCTTC
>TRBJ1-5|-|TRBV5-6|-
CASSFPPGDGNQPQHF
TGTGCCAGCAGCTTCCCCCCCGGAGACGGCAATCAGCCCCAGCATTTT
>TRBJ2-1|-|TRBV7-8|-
CASSSGTPALNEQFF
TGTGCCAGCAGCTCGGGGACCCCGGCCCTCAATGAGCAGTTCTTC
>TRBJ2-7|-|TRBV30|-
CACGQSPYEQYF
TGTGCCTGCGGACAAAGCCCCTACGAGCAGTACTTC
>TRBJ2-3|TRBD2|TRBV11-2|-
CASSLGTGGPTDTQYF
TGTGCCAGCAGCTTAGGAACGGGGGGACCCACAGATACGCAGTATTTT
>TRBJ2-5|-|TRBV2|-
CASSLRPGETQYF
TGTGCCAGCAGCCTCCGCCCCGGAGAGACCCAGTACTTC
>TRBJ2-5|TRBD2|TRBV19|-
CASGGASRETQYF
TGTGCCAGCGGGGGGGCGAGCCGAGAGACCCAGTACTTC
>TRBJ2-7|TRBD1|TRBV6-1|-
CASSPRTGSYEQYF
TGTGCCAGCAGTCCCCGGACAGGGTCCTACGAGCAGTACTTC